Shown below are 30 T cell receptor beta chains from a single sample sequenced in a study of CD4 T cells in relation to SARS-CoV-2 and coronaviruses (dated by TCRdb to about 2021). Receptors were amplified or captured by the immunoSEQ multiplex PCR assay. Held by TCRdb, this immuneACCESS table contains in-frame sequences only and omits some clones. Under half of the omission traces to an unresolved V gene where checked; the cause of the rest is unknown. This sample lists 22,000 or so clones; approximately 72% were detected once. The ten largest account for about 20% of the sample. CD4+ T cells from unexposed donors were collected before the COVID-19 pandemic (2011-2018). After about 10 days of culture, CD4+ T cells were isolated with the EasySep CD4+ T cell isolation kit. Their antigens are not known. The sample was CD4+ T cells from PBMCs, cultured in vitro. These TCRs come from a human donor in good health.

The V call is TRBV19, the J call TRBJ1-5, with TRBD1 matching 8 bases. This CDR3 spans 15 amino acids. The V and J ends lost 6 bases and 0 bases, in that order; junction bases with no gene match: 4. Germline V CDR1 and CDR2: LNHDA, SQIVND (reference sequence). The chain's CDR3 is CASRTTGDSNQPQHF. The CDR3, as DNA: TGTGCCAGTAGGACGACAGGGGATAGCAATCAGCCCCAGCATTTT.

The chain couples TRBV29-1 to TRBJ2-6; D possibly corresponds to TRBD1 (5 bases). Germline V gives CDR1 SQVTM, CDR2 ANQGSEA. This CDR3 is 13 amino acids long. The CDR3 loop is CSAGSSGANVLTF. The CDR3 bases are TGCAGTGCAGGGTCTTCTGGGGCCAACGTCCTGACTTTC.

V and J are TRBV3-1 (or the pseudogene TRBV3-2) and TRBJ2-1; 7 nucleotides agree with TRBD1. Germline V gene sequence: CDR1 LGHDT, CDR2 YNNKEL (reference sequence). V lost 2 bases, J lost 5 bases, and 6 bases stayed unmatched. CDR3 length: 15 residues. Here the CDR3 reads CASSQTGQSNNEQFF. The CDR3 bases are TGTGCCAGCAGCCAAACGGGACAGTCTAACAATGAGCAGTTCTTC.

The chain carries TRBV4-3 and TRBJ2-2; 12 positions match TRBD2. The V gene's germline CDR1 is LGHNA and CDR2 YSLEER. The CDR3 is 18 residues long. V gave up 2 bases and J gave up 0 bases; unmatched junction bases: 4. The CDR3 DNA sequence: TGCGCCAGCAGCCAACAACTAGCGGGGGGAGCGAACACCGGGGAGCTGTTTTTT. Protein product: CASSQQLAGGANTGELFF.

V is TRBV5-6 and J is TRBJ2-7, with TRBD2 as a possible D gene (5 bases). Germline V gene data show CDR1 as SGHDT and CDR2 as YYEEEE. V was pared by 2 bases and J by 5 bases, with 17 bases between. The CDR3 contains 15 residues. The CDR3 sequence: CASSFSAGLPHEQYF. The CDR3 nucleotides read TGTGCCAGCAGCTTTAGCGCGGGCCTACCCCACGAGCAGTACTTC.

The rearrangement uses TRBV12-3 or TRBV12-4 and TRBJ2-1; weak D call: TRBD2 (5 bases). The CDR3 covers 13 residues. Trimming shortened V by 3 bases and J by 4 bases, and 7 bases separated the two germline ends. CDR3 amino acids: CASSLSGYNEQFF. CDR3 coding DNA: TGTGCCAGCAGTTTGAGCGGTTACAATGAGCAGTTCTTC.

The genes are TRBV3-1 (or the pseudogene TRBV3-2) and TRBJ2-7; TRBD1 or TRBD2 may be the D gene (5 bases each). This CDR3 has 13 amino acids. CDR1 is LGHDT, CDR2 YNNKEL, per germline (reference sequence). Trimming removed 1 base from V and 9 bases from J, with 13 bases in between. The CDR3 bases are TGTGCCAGCAGCCAAGTGAGCAGGGAGAGGCAGTACTTC. It encodes CASSQVSRERQYF.

The chain employs TRBV6-5 and TRBJ2-1, with 7 bases identical to TRBD2. V lost 6 bases to trimming and J lost 6 bases; unmatched junction nucleotides: 5. Per the germline V gene, CDR1 is MNHEY and CDR2 is SVGAGI. The CDR3 is 13 residues long. CDR3 in amino acids: CASSLAGVNEQFF. The CDR3 bases are TGTGCCAGCAGCCTCGCGGGAGTCAATGAGCAGTTCTTC.

This chain joins TRBV10-2 and TRBJ1-5; D is unresolved. CDR3 size: 13 residues. Trimming took off 7 bases at V and 5 bases at J, with 12 bases between the two ends. The germline V gene encodes CDR1 WSHSY and CDR2 SAAADI. The CDR3 spells CASKPGLDQPQHF. CDR3 DNA: TGCGCCAGCAAGCCAGGACTGGATCAGCCCCAGCATTTT.

The chain employs TRBV6-6 and TRBJ2-1; 11 bases agree with TRBD2. V lost 7 bases and J lost 5; bases outside the gene matches: 4. The CDR3 spans 14 residues. The germline gives CDR1 MNHNY, CDR2 SVGAGI (reference sequence). The CDR3 DNA is TGTGCCAGCACGCAACTAGCGGGGGACAATGAGCAGTTCTTC. It is translated as CASTQLAGDNEQFF.

This clone was seen more than once but under ten times. This chain links TRBV9 with TRBJ2-3; 9 bases fit TRBD2. After removal of 4 bases from V and 0 bases from J, the junction contained 12 bases not matched to a gene. CDR3 length: 18 amino acids. Per germline, CDR1 SGDLS and CDR2 YYNGEE. The CDR3 DNA follows: TGTGCCAGCAGCCTAGGGGCGGGAGGGCCGACTAGCACAGATACGCAGTATTTT. The encoded protein is CASSLGAGGPTSTDTQYF.

The chain has TRBV4-2 and TRBJ2-5; 12 nucleotides align to TRBD2. Looked up from germline, CDR1 is LGHNA and CDR2 is YNFKEQ. V dropped 1 base and J dropped 5; count of bases not matched to a gene: 5. This CDR3 spans 16 amino acids. CDR3 loop: CASSQGPGLAGETQYF. For the CDR3, the DNA is TGTGCCAGCAGCCAAGGCCCTGGACTAGCGGGGGAGACCCAGTACTTC.

This clone came up a few times. V usage is TRBV6-5 and J usage is TRBJ1-2, with D possibly TRBD1 on 5 matching bases. Germline CDR1 and CDR2: MNHEY and SVGAGI. The CDR3 length is 13 residues. V lost 6 bases and J lost 3, with 11 bases in between. CDR3 DNA: TGTGCCAGCAGCCGGGACCCGGACTATGGCTACACCTTC. This translates into CASSRDPDYGYTF.

The rearrangement joins TRBV11-2 to TRBJ1-6; 8 nucleotides match TRBD1. This CDR3 is built from 15 residues. The V segment lost 4 bases and the J segment 10 bases; nucleotides outside the gene matches: 9. CDR1 is SGHAT, CDR2 FQNNGV, per germline. DNA for the CDR3: TGTGCCAGCAGCTCGATAAGGACAGGGAACTCACCCCTCCACTTT. It encodes CASSSIRTGNSPLHF.

As DNA, the CDR3 is TGTGCCAGCAGCGCATCCGGGACTAGCGGCGCCTACGAGCAGTACTTC. Its protein product is CASSASGTSGAYEQYF. This chain joins TRBV7-9 and TRBJ2-7; 11 positions match TRBD2. Germline CDR1 is SEHNR and CDR2 is FQNEAQ (reference sequence). J gave up 2 bases and V 5 bases, and 8 bases lay outside the gene matches. The CDR3 sequence is 16 residues long.

V gene TRBV10-3 combines with J gene TRBJ2-5; possible D gene TRBD2, 6 bases. Germline V gene lookup returns CDR1 ENHRY and CDR2 SYGVKD. Trimming removed 5 bases at V and 5 bases at J, with 15 bases between. The length of the CDR3 is 14 residues. The CDR3 is CAISSGTSSETQYF. DNA of the CDR3: TGTGCCATCAGTTCCGGGACTTCGTCGGAGACCCAGTACTTC.

This rearrangement joins TRBV6-6 to TRBJ2-3; D may be TRBD1 (7 bases). The CDR3 is 15 amino acids. V was shortened by 7 bases and J by 3 bases, with 17 bases between the two germline ends. Germline V gene sequence: CDR1 MNHNY, CDR2 SVGAGI (reference sequence). The CDR3 here is CASTQGGVTTDTQYF. Here the CDR3 DNA reads TGTGCCAGCACCCAGGGGGGCGTCACGACAGATACGCAGTATTTT.

The chain is built from TRBV9 and TRBJ1-1; possible D gene TRBD1, 5 bases. V dropped 3 bases and J dropped 7 bases, with 28 bases sitting between them. CDR1 SGDLS and CDR2 YYNGEE come from the germline V gene. The CDR3 is 18 amino acids. CDR3 sequence (DNA): TGTGCCAGCAGCGCCGAGGGAGAGGGGCCGGAAGGGGAGGATGAAGCTTTCTTT. Its translation: CASSAEGEGPEGEDEAFF.

This chain joins TRBV18 and TRBJ2-1; the match to TRBD2 covers 15 bases. Germline V gives CDR1 KGHSH, CDR2 LQKENI. CDR3 size: 14 residues. J was trimmed by 9 bases and V by 3 bases; bases with no gene match: 0. CDR3 region: CASSPGLAGGEQFF. Written as DNA, the CDR3 is TGTGCCAGCTCACCGGGACTAGCGGGAGGTGAGCAGTTCTTC.

This chain links TRBV5-1 with TRBJ1-1; a possible D gene is TRBD1 (5 bases). Germline CDR1 reads SGHRS; CDR2 reads YFSETQ. CDR3 length: 14 amino acids. Between the trimmed V and J ends, which lost 0 bases and 8 bases, there was a span of 14 bases. CDR3 in amino acids: CASSLDVAPGEAFF. CDR3 in DNA: TGCGCCAGCAGCTTGGATGTTGCACCAGGGGAAGCTTTCTTT.

This clone was observed a handful of times. This sequence joins TRBV7-2 and TRBJ1-6; D not certain. V lost 1 base and J 0 bases, leaving 4 bases between the germline ends. Germline CDR1 SGHTA, CDR2 FQGNSA. CDR3 length: 15 residues. Here the CDR3 DNA reads TGTGCCAGCAGCTTAGGCGGCTCCTATAATTCACCCCTCCACTTT. Amino acid sequence: CASSLGGSYNSPLHF.

The CDR3 nucleotides are TGTGCCAGCAGCTTGTCCGGAACCTACAATGAGCAGTTCTTC. Its protein is CASSLSGTYNEQFF. The gene calls are TRBV7-8 and TRBJ2-1; D remains unclear. Between the trimmed V and J ends, which lost 3 bases and 2 bases, there was a span of 8 bases. This CDR3 contains 14 residues. Germline V CDR1 and CDR2: SGHVS, FQNEAQ.

V is TRBV21-1 and J is TRBJ2-2; the tabulated D call, TRBD2, remains unverified against the DNA. TRBV21-1 is a pseudogene locus. The CDR3 is 16 amino acids. The CDR3 reads CASTPRGGIWTGELFF. DNA for the CDR3: TGTGCCAGCACCCCTCGCGGGGGGATATGGACCGGGGAGCTGTTTTTT.

The chain carries TRBV12-5 and TRBJ2-7; 10 positions agree with TRBD1. Germline V lookup: CDR1 LGHNT, CDR2 FRNRAP. The V gene end was trimmed by 2 bases and the J gene end by 5 bases; junction bases not matched to a gene: 6. CDR3 length: 15 residues. CDR3 nucleotides: TGTGCTAGTGGTTTGCCGGGACAGGGGAGGGACGAGCAGTACTTC. Translation gives CASGLPGQGRDEQYF.

The chain employs TRBV7-3 and TRBJ1-6; D unclear. Germline V CDR1 and CDR2: SGHTA, FQGTGA. Trimming stripped 3 bases from V and 0 bases from J, with 9 bases between. CDR3 length: 16 amino acids. The chain's CDR3 is CASSLMGSSYNSPLHF. For the CDR3, the DNA is TGTGCCAGCAGCTTGATGGGGAGCTCCTATAATTCACCCCTCCACTTT.

This clone occurred a few times. CDR3 loop: CSTWGGGNTEAFF. The CDR3 bases are TGCAGCACATGGGGAGGGGGAAATACTGAAGCTTTCTTT. V gene TRBV29-1 combines with J gene TRBJ1-1; a possible D gene is TRBD1 (6 bases). Germline CDR1 is SQVTM and CDR2 is ANQGSEA. This CDR3 has 13 amino acids. V lost 8 bases and J 5 bases, leaving 18 bases between the germline ends.

In its sample, this clone was seen a few times. This chain joins TRBV29-1 and TRBJ1-2; D is uncertain. V shed 6 bases and J shed 14 bases, with 13 bases lying between them. The CDR3 runs 9 residues. The germline V gene encodes CDR1 SQVTM and CDR2 ANQGSEA. The CDR3 DNA is TGCAGCGTAGATGAACCCCTAACCTTC. As protein: CSVDEPLTF.

The V and J genes are TRBV4-1 and TRBJ1-5; 8 positions match TRBD1. The junction had 8 bases not matched to a gene; V was cut back by 3 bases and J by 4 bases. The CDR3 spans 16 residues. CDR1 and CDR2 (germline): MGHRA, YSYEKL. CDR3 loop: CASSHTGTGMNQPQHF. The CDR3 region has the DNA TGCGCCAGCAGCCATACCGGGACAGGTATGAATCAGCCCCAGCATTTT.

This chain joins TRBV27 and TRBJ2-5, with 7 bases fitting TRBD2. CDR1 and CDR2 from the germline V gene are MNHEY and SMNVEV (reference sequence). The CDR3 extends over 15 amino acids. The V gene end was trimmed by 2 bases and the J gene end by 2 bases; junction bases not matched to a gene: 5. CDR3 region: CASSLGLAAQETQYF. Here the CDR3 DNA reads TGTGCCAGCAGTTTAGGGCTAGCGGCTCAAGAGACCCAGTACTTC.

The chain combines TRBV30 with TRBJ1-2; no reliable D call. CDR1 is GTSNPN, CDR2 SVGIG, per germline (reference sequence). This CDR3 region has 12 residues. The V end was cut by 2 bases, the J end by 4 bases, with 8 bases between. The CDR3 region is CAWSFQGYGYTF. Here the CDR3 DNA reads TGTGCCTGGAGTTTCCAAGGCTATGGCTACACCTTC. Complete variable domain (other parts from reference TRBV30 and TRBJ1-2): SQTIHQWPATLVQPVGSPLSLECTVEGTSNPNLYWYRQAAGRGLQLLFYSVGIGQISSEVPQNLSASRPQDRQFILSSKKLLLSDSGFYLCAWSFQGYGYTFGSGTRLTVV.